The clone carrying this T cell receptor beta chain occurred a few times. Its matching antigen is unknown. One end of the junction is discordant with germline, which a read error may explain. The data stem from a study of blood T cells in healthy people across ages. Whole-study results and caveats: It was the long-lived donors that had more naive CD4+ cells and higher diversity than aged donors.

Researchers report isolating at least 6 million PBMCs per sample. CDR1 SGHDN and CDR2 FVKESK come from the germline V gene. CDR3 length: 13 residues. A second PCR, run for roughly 7 to 11 cycles, used a sample-barcoded 5' primer plus a J-beta primer mix. TCRdb re-derived calls from the 5' RACE reads in MiXCR, one entry per CDR3 protein. This table has 550,000 to 700,000 distinct CDR3 sequences, 27% appearing once. The chain has TRBV14 and TRBJ2-7; TRBD2 might be the D (5 bases). This receptor was taken from a woman in her 70s in good health. Sequenced input: blood. The CDR3 loop is CAGSQVGTYEQYF. For the CDR3, the DNA is TGTGCCGGCAGCCAGGTCGGGACCTACGAGCAGTACTTC. Based on the CDR3 plus reference TRBV14 and TRBJ2-7, the full variable domain is EAGVTQFPSHSVIEKGQTVTLRCDPISGHDNLYWYRRVMGKEIKFLLHFVKESKQDESGMPNNRFLAERTGGTYSTLKVQPAELEDSGVYFCAGSQVGTYEQYFGPGTRLTVT.